This T cell receptor (beta chain) was sequenced in a study of OX40 agonist ivuxolimab in advanced cancers. At the level of the study: Patients received ivuxolimab, an agonistic anti-OX40 (CD134) antibody. Study outcomes and limitations: The average count of expanded clones was higher among CD8+ T cells than among CD4+. Some nonresponders also had low normalized T-cell clonal expansion.

J gave up 2 bases and V 5 bases, and 8 bases lay outside the gene matches. Per the germline V gene, CDR1 is SGDLS and CDR2 is YYNGEE. This CDR3 spans 15 amino acids. Note on this clone: Its target is not known.

The assay was immunoSEQ multiplex PCR, and TCRdb's table has in-frame clones only and misses some. The data show 30,000 to 45,000 clones, over 75% seen once. The material sequenced was CD4+ or CD8+ T cells sorted from blood, taken in a trial of the OX40 agonist ivuxolimab. The chain carries TRBV9 and TRBJ2-3; 7 bases are shared with TRBD2. The receptor comes from an adult with an advanced solid tumor such as melanoma, head and neck, liver or kidney cancer. The CDR3 spells CASSGAGRVTDTQYF. CDR3 nucleotides: TGTGCCAGCAGTGGAGCGGGGCGGGTCACAGATACGCAGTATTTT.